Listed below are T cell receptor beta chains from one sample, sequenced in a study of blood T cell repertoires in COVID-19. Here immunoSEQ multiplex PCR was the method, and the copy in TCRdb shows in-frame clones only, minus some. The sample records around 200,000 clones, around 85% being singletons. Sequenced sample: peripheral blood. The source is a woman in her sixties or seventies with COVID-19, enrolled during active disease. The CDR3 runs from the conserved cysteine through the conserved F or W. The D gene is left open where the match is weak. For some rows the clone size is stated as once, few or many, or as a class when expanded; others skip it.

CDR3: CAWDPHRDTEAFF; DNA: TGTGCCTGGGACCCCCACCGAGACACTGAAGCTTTCTTT; size: -; D: -; V: TRBV30; J: TRBJ1-1
CDR3: CASSSGRGETQYF; DNA: TGTGCCAGTTCGAGCGGGCGGGGTGAGACCCAGTACTTC; size: -; D: -; V: TRBV19; J: TRBJ2-5
CDR3: CAWSRTATKKTQYF; DNA: TGTGCCTGGAGTAGGACAGCCACTAAAAAGACCCAGTACTTC; size: -; D: -; V: TRBV30; J: TRBJ2-5
CDR3: CASSFEGARQPQHF; DNA: TGTGCCAGCAGTTTTGAGGGGGCGAGGCAGCCCCAGCATTTT; size: -; D: TRBD1; V: TRBV27; J: TRBJ1-5
CDR3: CASSLDGQGHTGELFF; DNA: TGCGCCAGCAGCTTGGACGGACAGGGTCACACCGGGGAGCTGTTTTTT; size: -; D: TRBD1; V: TRBV5-1; J: TRBJ2-2
CDR3: CASSLDRIYGYTF; DNA: TGTGCCAGCAGTTTAGACAGGATCTATGGCTACACCTTC; size: -; D: -; V: TRBV28; J: TRBJ1-2
CDR3: CASSLGNSGPYNEQFF; DNA: TGTGCCAGCAGCTTGGGTAATAGCGGACCCTACAATGAGCAGTTCTTC; size: -; D: -; V: TRBV5-6; J: TRBJ2-1
CDR3: CATSDSRGPANTGELFF; DNA: TGTGCCACCAGTGATTCCAGGGGACCCGCGAACACCGGGGAGCTGTTTTTT; size: -; D: -; V: TRBV24-1; J: TRBJ2-2
CDR3: CASSTQTGVYEQYF; DNA: TGTGCCAGCAGCACCCAGACAGGAGTTTACGAGCAGTACTTC; size: -; D: -; V: TRBV9; J: TRBJ2-7
CDR3: CASSWESYEQYF; DNA: TGTGCCAGCAGTTGGGAGTCCTACGAGCAGTACTTC; size: few; D: -; V: TRBV28; J: TRBJ2-7
CDR3: CASSLDSWNYEQYF; DNA: TGTGCCAGCAGCTTGGACAGCTGGAACTACGAGCAGTACTTC; size: -; D: -; V: TRBV5-4; J: TRBJ2-7
CDR3: CAISGVRGSYEQYF; DNA: TGTGCCATCAGTGGGGTCAGGGGCTCCTACGAGCAGTACTTC; size: -; D: -; V: TRBV10-3; J: TRBJ2-7
CDR3: CASSLRVGNSAGYEQYF; DNA: TGTGCCAGCAGCCTTAGAGTGGGGAACTCCGCAGGGTACGAGCAGTACTTC; size: -; D: -; V: TRBV14; J: TRBJ2-7
CDR3: CASSEKRQPAYGYTF; DNA: TGTGCCAGCAGTGAAAAGCGACAGCCAGCCTATGGCTACACCTTC; size: -; D: -; V: TRBV2; J: TRBJ1-2
CDR3: CATSASGLNQPQHF; DNA: TGTGCCACCAGCGCTTCAGGGCTCAATCAGCCCCAGCATTTT; size: -; D: -; V: TRBV24-1; J: TRBJ1-5
CDR3: CASSRDFGNTIYF; DNA: TGTGCCAGCAGCCGGGACTTCGGAAACACCATATATTTT; size: -; D: -; V: TRBV6-2/TRBV6-3; J: TRBJ1-3
CDR3: CASSLGPVNNSPLHF; DNA: TGTGCCAGCAGCTTGGGGCCAGTGAATAATTCACCCCTCCACTTT; size: -; D: -; V: TRBV5-4; J: TRBJ1-6
CDR3: CASRLSGRETQYF; DNA: TGTGCCAGCAGACTTAGCGGGAGAGAGACCCAGTACTTC; size: -; D: TRBD2; V: TRBV3-1/TRBV3-2; J: TRBJ2-5
CDR3: CASTSQEKGVTYNSPLHF; DNA: TGTGCCAGCACCTCACAGGAAAAAGGAGTAACCTATAATTCACCCCTCCACTTT; size: -; D: -; V: TRBV21-1; J: TRBJ1-6
CDR3: CASSVVTVGTGNTGELFF; DNA: TGTGCCAGCAGCGTAGTTACGGTGGGGACAGGGAACACCGGGGAGCTGTTTTTT; size: -; D: TRBD1; V: TRBV9; J: TRBJ2-2
CDR3: CASSYSGGQGPRFF; DNA: TGTGCCAGCAGTTACTCGGGGGGGCAGGGTCCTCGGTTCTTC; size: -; D: -; V: TRBV6-5; J: TRBJ2-1
CDR3: CASSFGGSEQYF; DNA: TGTGCCAGCAGCTTTGGAGGGAGCGAGCAGTACTTC; size: -; D: -; V: TRBV7-8; J: TRBJ2-7
CDR3: CASSRFRDRVKSANEKLFF; DNA: TGTGCCAGCAGCAGATTCCGGGACAGGGTAAAGTCGGCTAATGAAAAACTGTTTTTT; size: -; D: TRBD1; V: TRBV2; J: TRBJ1-4
CDR3: CASSRQGPIGELFF; DNA: TGTGCCAGCAGTAGGCAGGGGCCCATTGGGGAGCTGTTTTTT; size: few; D: -; V: TRBV6-5; J: TRBJ2-2
CDR3: CASSPRTDTEAFF; DNA: TGTGCCAGCAGCCCACGCACAGACACTGAAGCTTTCTTT; size: -; D: -; V: TRBV27; J: TRBJ1-1
CDR3: CASSSEGSGQPQHF; DNA: TGTGCCAGCAGCTCGGAGGGGTCTGGGCAGCCCCAGCATTTT; size: once; D: -; V: TRBV7-9; J: TRBJ1-5
CDR3: CASSSTVAEQYF; DNA: TGTGCCAGCAGTTCGACAGTAGCCGAGCAGTACTTC; size: -; D: -; V: TRBV6-5; J: TRBJ2-7
CDR3: CASIHRTTNSYEQYF; DNA: TGCGCCAGCATTCACAGGACTACAAACTCCTACGAGCAGTACTTC; size: -; D: -; V: TRBV10-1; J: TRBJ2-7
CDR3: CASSFPMNTEAFF; DNA: TGTGCCAGCAGTTTCCCCATGAACACTGAAGCTTTCTTT; size: -; D: -; V: TRBV6-6; J: TRBJ1-1
CDR3: CASSLARQSYNEQFF; DNA: TGCGCCAGCAGCTTGGCAAGACAGTCCTACAATGAGCAGTTCTTC; size: -; D: -; V: TRBV5-1; J: TRBJ2-1
CDR3: CASGPSMNTEAFF; DNA: TGTGCCAGTGGTCCTTCTATGAACACTGAAGCTTTCTTT; size: -; D: -; V: TRBV19; J: TRBJ1-1
CDR3: CASSDGTSNTGTITGELFF; DNA: TGTGCCAGCAGCGACGGGACCTCCAACACCGGGACTATAACCGGGGAGCTGTTTTTT; size: -; D: TRBD2; V: TRBV9; J: TRBJ2-2
CDR3: CASSLPRGGQYF; DNA: TGTGCCAGCAGTCTCCCTAGGGGGGGGCAGTACTTC; size: -; D: -; V: TRBV28; J: TRBJ2-7
CDR3: CSVEDRTGGYEQYF; DNA: TGCAGCGTTGAAGATAGGACAGGGGGCTACGAGCAGTACTTC; size: -; D: TRBD1; V: TRBV29-1; J: TRBJ2-7
CDR3: CASSIRVSYEQYF; DNA: TGTGCCAGTAGTATCAGGGTCTCCTACGAGCAGTACTTC; size: few; D: -; V: TRBV19; J: TRBJ2-7
CDR3: CASSFRDTHGELFF; DNA: TGTGCCAGCAGCTTCCGGGACACCCACGGGGAGCTGTTTTTT; size: -; D: -; V: TRBV7-2; J: TRBJ2-2